This entry concerns a single T cell receptor (beta chain). The CDR3 is made up of 13 amino acids. Germline CDR1 and CDR2: MNHEY and SVGEGT. V lost 5 bases and J 7 bases, leaving 12 bases between the germline ends. Per the study methods: The authors estimated nucleated cell counts from reference gene primer amplification. Repertoires were generated with immunoSEQ multiplex PCR, while TCRdb's copy carries only in-frame clones and drops some. D and trimming come from the DNA, and the V and J calls and clone size come from that table. Of a few hundred thousand clones listed, 85% are singletons. These data belong to a study of blood T cell repertoires in COVID-19. Study context: Spain, Italy and the United States supplied samples that represented acute and convalescent COVID-19. PBMCs, B-cell-depleted T cells, or T cells provided the cDNA or gDNA that made up the material.

The source of this sequence is a woman in her late teens or twenties with acute or convalescent COVID-19. Sequenced sample: peripheral blood. The gene calls are TRBV6-2 or TRBV6-3 and TRBJ1-5; possible D gene TRBD1, 6 bases. CDR3 in amino acids: CASSTTGGQPQHF. The CDR3 nucleotides are TGTGCCAGCAGTACGACAGGAGGCCAGCCCCAGCATTTT.